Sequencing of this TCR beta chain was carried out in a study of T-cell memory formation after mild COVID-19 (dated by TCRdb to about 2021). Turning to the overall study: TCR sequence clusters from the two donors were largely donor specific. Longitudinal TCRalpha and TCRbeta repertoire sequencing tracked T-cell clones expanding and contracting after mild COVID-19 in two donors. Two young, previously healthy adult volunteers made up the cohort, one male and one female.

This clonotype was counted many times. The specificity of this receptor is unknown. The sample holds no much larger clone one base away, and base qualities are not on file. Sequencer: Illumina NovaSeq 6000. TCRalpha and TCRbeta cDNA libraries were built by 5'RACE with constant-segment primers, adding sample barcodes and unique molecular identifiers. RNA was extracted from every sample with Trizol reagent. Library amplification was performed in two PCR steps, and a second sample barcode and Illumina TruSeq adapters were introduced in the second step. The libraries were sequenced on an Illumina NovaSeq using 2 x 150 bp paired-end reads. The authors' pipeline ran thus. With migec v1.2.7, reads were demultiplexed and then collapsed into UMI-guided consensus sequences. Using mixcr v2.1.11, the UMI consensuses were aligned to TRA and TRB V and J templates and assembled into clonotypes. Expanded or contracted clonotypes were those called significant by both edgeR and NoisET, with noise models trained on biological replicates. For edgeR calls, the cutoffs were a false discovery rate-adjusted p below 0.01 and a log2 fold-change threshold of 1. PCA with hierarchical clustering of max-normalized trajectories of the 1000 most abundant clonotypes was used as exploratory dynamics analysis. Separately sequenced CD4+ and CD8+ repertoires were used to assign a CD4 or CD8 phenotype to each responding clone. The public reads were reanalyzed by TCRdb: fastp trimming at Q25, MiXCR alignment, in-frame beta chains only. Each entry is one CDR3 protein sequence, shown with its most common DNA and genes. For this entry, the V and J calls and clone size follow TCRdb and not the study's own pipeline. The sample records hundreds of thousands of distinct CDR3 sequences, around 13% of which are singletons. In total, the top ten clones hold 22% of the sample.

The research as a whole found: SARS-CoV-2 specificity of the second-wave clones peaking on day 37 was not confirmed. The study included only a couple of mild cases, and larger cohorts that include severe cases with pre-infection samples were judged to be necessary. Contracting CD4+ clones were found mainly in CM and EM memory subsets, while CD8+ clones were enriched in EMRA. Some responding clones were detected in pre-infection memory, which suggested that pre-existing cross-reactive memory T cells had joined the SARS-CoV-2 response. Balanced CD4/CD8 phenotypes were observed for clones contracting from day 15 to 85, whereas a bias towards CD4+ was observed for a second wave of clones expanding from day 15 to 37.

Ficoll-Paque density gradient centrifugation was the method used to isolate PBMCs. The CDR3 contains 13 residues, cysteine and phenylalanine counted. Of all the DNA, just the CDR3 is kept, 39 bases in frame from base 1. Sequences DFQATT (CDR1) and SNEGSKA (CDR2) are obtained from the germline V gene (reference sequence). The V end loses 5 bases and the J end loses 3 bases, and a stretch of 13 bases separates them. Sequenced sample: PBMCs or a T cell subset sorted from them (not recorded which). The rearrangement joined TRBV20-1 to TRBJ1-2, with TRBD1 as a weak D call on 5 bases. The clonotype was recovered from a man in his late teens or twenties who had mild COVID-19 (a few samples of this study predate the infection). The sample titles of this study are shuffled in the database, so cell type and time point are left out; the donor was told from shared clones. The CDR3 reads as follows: CSADEGRDYGYTF. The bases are TGCAGTGCTGATGAGGGGCGCGACTATGGCTACACCTTC.